The rows below give T cell receptor beta chains drawn from one sample of a study of T cells in Graves' hyperthyroidism and ophthalmopathy. TCRdb independently ran MiXCR on the multiplex PCR reads; one entry per CDR3 protein. The repertoire includes around 200,000 distinct CDR3 sequences, over 15% of them detected once, and 25% to 30% sits in the top ten. Sequencing was carried out using blood. These receptors were collected from a woman aged 50 to 65 with Graves' hyperthyroidism. Each CDR3 is given with its conserved first and last residue.

v_call	j_call	cdr3_aa
TRBV19	TRBJ1-1	CASSLTGGMNTEAFF
TRBV9	TRBJ2-3	CASSALLAGASTDTQYF
TRBV7-2	TRBJ2-3	CASSLVASGGAENTQYF
TRBV9	TRBJ1-3	CASSGQQGSGNTIYF
TRBV28	TRBJ1-1	CASSLTAPEAFF
TRBV9	TRBJ2-3	CASSARQGIGTDTQYF
TRBV2	TRBJ1-6	CASSDGTGNNSPLHF
TRBV5-6	TRBJ2-3	CASSSLTVTQYF
TRBV4-1	TRBJ1-2	CASSRGLTTYGYTF
TRBV5-1	TRBJ2-7	CASSLNKAGGSQTYEQYF
TRBV6-1	TRBJ2-2	CASSERQGYTGELFF
TRBV2	TRBJ2-2	CAGKTSGGPNTGELFF
TRBV4-1	TRBJ2-1	CASSHAMTSEQFF
TRBV20-1	TRBJ1-5	CSASDRGNQPQHF
TRBV25-1	TRBJ2-7	CASGSVYEQYF
TRBV7-9	TRBJ2-2	CASSKDTGELFF
TRBV15	TRBJ1-6	CATSRGQGRNSPLHF
TRBV7-2	TRBJ2-6	CASSLQARAGSGANVLTF
TRBV18	TRBJ2-5	CASSPSGQETQYF
TRBV5-1	TRBJ2-2	CASSSRRDNTGELFF